These 3 T cell receptor beta chains originate from one sample sequenced in a study of T cells in Graves' hyperthyroidism and ophthalmopathy. Amplification yielded TCR beta CDR3 regions, with RNA transcripts as the source. With the HTBI primer set, the TCR CDR3 went through a first round of RT-PCR. MiXCR was run by TCRdb on the multiplex PCR reads, yielding one entry per CDR3 protein. The repertoire consists of roughly 500,000 distinct CDR3 sequences, with roughly a quarter occurring once and the leading ten covering 11%. Source material: blood. The source of these receptors is a woman aged 30 to 39 with Graves' ophthalmopathy.

This clonotype was picked up many times. The V call is TRBV28, the J call TRBJ2-7; weak D call: TRBD1 (5 bases). CDR1 is MDHEN and CDR2 is SYDVKM in the germline V gene. The germline V and J ends were trimmed by 5 bases and 2 bases, with 16 bases remaining between them. The CDR3 extends over 15 amino acids. The CDR3 region is CASSPQGIEAYEQYF. CDR3 sequence (DNA): TGTGCCAGCAGTCCCCAGGGTATAGAGGCCTACGAGCAGTACTTC. Full variable domain (remainder filled in from reference TRBV28 and TRBJ2-7): DVKVTQSSRYLVKRTGEKVFLECVQDMDHENMFWYRQDPGLGLRLIYFSYDVKMKEKGDIPEGYSVSREKKERFSLILESASTNQTSMYLCASSPQGIEAYEQYFGPGTRLTVT.

The chain couples TRBV27 to TRBJ1-5; D is perhaps TRBD1 (5 bases). The V end lost 6 bases, the J end lost 4 bases, and 10 bases lay between the germline ends. CDR1 and CDR2 (germline): MNHEY, SMNVEV (reference sequence). The CDR3 loop spans 13 amino acids. The CDR3, as DNA: TGTGCCAGCAGGGGGCGGCCTAATCAGCCCCAGCATTTT. As protein: CASRGRPNQPQHF.

This clonotype has only a few counts. The CDR3, as DNA: TGTGCCAGCAGTGAACAAGGGGAGGGCTGGCAGCCCCAGCATTTT. This encodes CASSEQGEGWQPQHF. The rearrangement joins TRBV6-1 to TRBJ1-5; D is perhaps TRBD1 (5 bases). The CDR3 sequence is 15 residues long. Germline lookup yields CDR1 MNHNS and CDR2 SASEGT. The V gene lost 2 bases and the J gene lost 7 bases, with 15 bases spanning the gap.